Each of the 25 T cell receptor beta chains below was sequenced from the same sample in a study of T cells in Graves' hyperthyroidism and ophthalmopathy. The TCR beta CDR3 regions underwent amplification using RNA transcripts as the source. An initial round of RT-PCR targeting the TCR CDR3 relied on the HTBI primer set. From the multiplex PCR reads, TCRdb called clonotypes with MiXCR, one entry per CDR3 protein. This sample has 600,000 or so distinct CDR3 sequences, with about 45% found just once. Source material: peripheral blood or thyroid tissue (not recorded which). The receptors stem from a woman younger than 35 with Graves' hyperthyroidism.

In its sample, this clonotype was seen a few times. The chain is built from TRBV5-6 and TRBJ1-1; D ambiguous. Germline lookup yields CDR1 SGHDT and CDR2 YYEEEE. There are 13 residues in the CDR3. The V and J ends lost 5 bases and 5 bases respectively, with 13 bases between them. CDR3 DNA: TGTGCCAGCAGTTTATTTCGGTCTACTGAAGCTTTCTTT. It translates to CASSLFRSTEAFF.

CDR3 in DNA: TGTGCCAGCGACTCTGGGGAGCTGTTTTTT. It specifies CASDSGELFF. J is TRBJ2-2 and V is TRBV7-2; D gene unclear. Germline V CDR1 and CDR2: SGHTA, FQGNSA. Between the trimmed V and J ends, which lost 8 bases and 8 bases, there was a span of 6 bases. The CDR3 totals 10 residues.

V and J are TRBV14 and TRBJ2-2, with a tentative D call TRBD2 (5 bases). The CDR3 loop spans 17 amino acids. Trimming shortened V by 3 bases and J by 0 bases, and 14 bases separated the two germline ends. CDR1 and CDR2 (germline): SGHDN, FVKESK. The CDR3 DNA reads as TGTGCCAGCAGCCATGACCGAGCGGACGCGAACACCGGGGAGCTGTTTTTT. Its protein is CASSHDRADANTGELFF.

J is TRBJ2-5 and V is TRBV7-8; either TRBD1 or TRBD2 may fit D (6 bases each). Germline values: CDR1 SGHVS, CDR2 FQNEAQ. The CDR3 consists of 13 residues. CDR3 residues: CARDQGGGETQYF. The CDR3, as DNA: TGTGCTAGAGATCAAGGGGGAGGAGAGACCCAGTACTTC.

This clonotype was counted between two and nine times. This chain connects TRBV5-1 to TRBJ1-6; D is unclear. The V gene's germline CDR1 is SGHRS and CDR2 YFSETQ. The V end was cut by 5 bases, the J end by 4 bases, with 10 bases between. The length of the CDR3 is 14 residues. This chain's CDR3 is CASSRTPYNSPLHF. DNA of the CDR3: TGCGCCAGCAGTCGGACCCCTTATAATTCACCCCTCCACTTT.

Concerning this clonotype itself: A much larger clone is a single base away; this may be a read error. This chain joins TRBV7-2 and TRBJ2-7; TRBD1 is a possible D gene (7 bases). CDR3 length equals 14 residues. Per the germline V gene, CDR1 is SGHTA and CDR2 is FQGNSA. CDR3 bases: TGTGCCGGCAGCAAAATGCGGGACAGCTACGAGCAGTACTTC. It specifies CAGSKMRDSYEQYF.

CDR3 in DNA: TGCAGCGTTGAAGGGTACGGACAGCTACTCTTTGGCTACACCTTC. It is translated as CSVEGYGQLLFGYTF. The rearrangement links TRBV29-1 to TRBJ1-2; tentative D call: TRBD1 (6 bases). Germline V lookup: CDR1 SQVTM, CDR2 ANQGSEA. The CDR3 consists of 15 residues. V shed 1 base and J shed 7 bases, with 19 bases lying between them.

This clonotype has a handful of counts. This rearrangement joins TRBV20-1 to TRBJ1-1; D is possibly TRBD1 (5 bases). V dropped 6 bases and J dropped 4 bases, with 18 bases sitting between them. CDR1 and CDR2 (germline): DFQATT, SNEGSKA (reference sequence). The CDR3 loop spans 14 amino acids. The CDR3 DNA is TGCAGTGCAATCCAACAGGCGGGGGGCACTGAAGCTTTCTTT. Translating it yields CSAIQQAGGTEAFF.

This clonotype was detected many times. The genes are TRBV20-1 and TRBJ2-5; no clear D. This CDR3 spans 10 amino acids. The germline V and J ends were trimmed by 4 bases and 7 bases, with 7 bases remaining between them. Germline CDR1 and CDR2: DFQATT and SNEGSKA (reference sequence). The CDR3 region has the DNA TGCAGTGCTACTCTGGGGACCCAGTACTTC. It translates to CSATLGTQYF.

Written as DNA, the CDR3 is TGTGCCAGCAGTTGGGGACAGGGCCCCTACGAGCAGTACTTC. This gives the protein CASSWGQGPYEQYF. This sequence joins TRBV2 and TRBJ2-7; 9 bases are shared with TRBD1. With 5 bases clipped from V and 2 bases from J, the junction kept 4 bases outside the gene matches. This CDR3 has 14 residues. CDR1 SNHLY and CDR2 FYNNEI come from the germline V gene.

As concerns this clonotype: An end of the junction differs from the germline gene, which may be a read error. This chain links TRBV10-3 with TRBJ1-1; 7 bases match TRBD1. The CDR3 loop spans 17 amino acids. The germline gives CDR1 ENHRY, CDR2 SYGVKD. As DNA, the CDR3 is TGTGCCAGCAGTTACAAGGCAGGGGGGAAGAGAAATACTGAAGCTTTCTTT. This sequence encodes CASSYKAGGKRNTEAFF.

V is TRBV20-1 and J is TRBJ2-5; 7 nucleotides agree with TRBD2. The CDR3 is made up of 13 amino acids. V was clipped by 0 bases and J by 7 bases; unmatched bases: 5. Germline lookup yields CDR1 DFQATT and CDR2 SNEGSKA (reference sequence). CDR3 DNA: TGCAGTGCTAGAGATGCTAGCGGCCGGACCCAGTACTTC. This gives the protein CSARDASGRTQYF.

This clonotype was seen at least ten times. The chain employs TRBV7-9 and TRBJ1-4, with D uncertain. The CDR3 is made up of 14 amino acids. The germline gives CDR1 SEHNR, CDR2 FQNEAQ (reference sequence). Trimming pared 6 bases from V and 6 bases from J, leaving 14 bases between. In DNA, the CDR3 is TGTGCCAGCAGTGAGCGGATACGTGATGAAAAACTGTTTTTT. Amino acid sequence: CASSERIRDEKLFF. Complete variable domain (other parts from reference TRBV7-9 and TRBJ1-4): DTGVSQNPRHKITKRGQNVTFRCDPISEHNRLYWYRQTLGQGPEFLTYFQNEAQLEKSRLLSDRFSAERPKGSFSTLEIQRTEQGDSAMYLCASSERIRDEKLFFGSGTQLSVL.

The chain has TRBV12-3 or TRBV12-4 and TRBJ1-1, with unresolved D. The CDR3 consists of 15 residues. Trimming left V 5 bases short and J 4 bases short, with 17 bases between. The CDR3 bases are TGTGCCAGCAGTACCCAGGTCCCTCGGAGCACTGAAGCTTTCTTT. Protein sequence: CASSTQVPRSTEAFF.

DNA for the CDR3: TGTGCCAGCAACCTAGGCACAGATACGCAGTATTTT. It yields the protein CASNLGTDTQYF. This chain connects TRBV13 to TRBJ2-3; D remains ambiguous. Germline-derived CDR1 and CDR2 are PRHDT and FYEKMQ (reference sequence). The CDR3 totals 12 residues. Trimming removed 7 bases at V and 1 base at J, with 6 bases between.

V usage is TRBV4-3 and J usage is TRBJ2-2; 8 bases align to TRBD1. With 8 bases clipped from V and 3 bases from J, the junction kept 5 bases outside the gene matches. The germline CDR1 and CDR2 sequences are LGHNA and YSLEER. The CDR3 sequence is 14 residues long. CDR3 in amino acids: CASGGQADTGELFF. For the CDR3, the DNA is TGCGCCAGCGGGGGACAGGCCGACACCGGGGAGCTGTTTTTT.

The J gene is TRBJ1-4, the V gene TRBV24-1; D ambiguous. Germline V gives CDR1 KGHDR, CDR2 SFDVKD. The V gene lost 4 bases and the J gene lost 4 bases, with 9 bases spanning the gap. The CDR3 is 14 amino acids. The CDR3 spells CATSEQYNNEKLFF. The DNA for the CDR3 is TGTGCCACCAGTGAGCAATACAATAATGAAAAACTGTTTTTT.

On this clonotype: A much more abundant neighbour one base away suggests this may be a read error. The rearrangement joins TRBV15 to TRBJ1-5, with a tentative D call TRBD1 (5 bases). V shed 1 base and J shed 6 bases, with 16 bases lying between them. CDR1 LNHNV and CDR2 YYDKDF come from the germline V gene (reference sequence). The CDR3 spans 16 residues. CDR3 nucleotide sequence: TGTGCCACCAGCAGAGGCTTGGGCAGGGTGGGTCAGCCCCAGCATTTT. It yields the protein CATSRGLGRVGQPQHF.

This chain connects TRBV20-1 to TRBJ1-1, with a tentative D call TRBD1 (6 bases). Germline V CDR1 and CDR2: DFQATT, SNEGSKA (reference sequence). The CDR3 contains 14 residues. Trimming removed 6 bases from V and 3 bases from J, with 17 bases in between. CDR3 loop: CSAKQTGWDTEAFF. The DNA for the CDR3 is TGCAGTGCGAAACAGACAGGTTGGGACACTGAAGCTTTCTTT.

The chain carries TRBV6-6 and TRBJ1-2, with TRBD1 identical over 7 bases. J lost 4 bases, V lost 2 bases, and 13 bases had no gene match. This CDR3 has 17 amino acids. The V gene's germline CDR1 is MNHNY and CDR2 SVGAGI (reference sequence). Here the CDR3 DNA reads TGTGCCAGCAGTTACCGAACGGGACAGATCGTTTTCTATGGCTACACCTTC. Amino acids: CASSYRTGQIVFYGYTF.

This clonotype has a single count. This chain links TRBV7-9 with TRBJ2-2, with 13 bases matching TRBD2. Germline assignment: CDR1 SEHNR and CDR2 FQNEAQ (reference sequence). The CDR3 is 21 amino acids. J lost 0 bases, V lost 5 bases, and 15 bases had no gene match. This chain's CDR3 is CASSHTSGRAAPMSNTGELFF. CDR3 nucleotides: TGTGCCAGCAGCCACACTAGCGGGAGGGCTGCGCCCATGTCGAACACCGGGGAGCTGTTTTTT. The full variable domain, in which reference TRBV7-9 and TRBJ2-2 provide the parts outside the CDR3, is DTGVSQNPRHKITKRGQNVTFRCDPISEHNRLYWYRQTLGQGPEFLTYFQNEAQLEKSRLLSDRFSAERPKGSFSTLEIQRTEQGDSAMYLCASSHTSGRAAPMSNTGELFFGEGSRLTVL.

The chain has TRBV19 and TRBJ1-5, with 10 bases aligning to TRBD1. Trimming removed 3 bases from V and 0 bases from J; junction bases left unmatched: 8. Per the germline V gene, CDR1 is LNHDA and CDR2 is SQIVND (reference sequence). The CDR3 is made up of 18 amino acids. The CDR3 DNA follows: TGTGCCAGTAGTATCTCGGGACAGGGGATTTATAGCAATCAGCCCCAGCATTTT. Translated: CASSISGQGIYSNQPQHF.

The chain is built from TRBV12-3 or TRBV12-4 and TRBJ2-7; possibly TRBD1 or TRBD2 for D (6 bases each). V lost 2 bases, J lost 5 bases, and 10 bases lay in between. The CDR3 is 13 residues long. In DNA form, the CDR3 reads TGTGCCAGCAGTTTATGGGGGGACAACGAGCAGTACTTC. Encoded protein: CASSLWGDNEQYF.

CDR3 sequence reads: CSAIGEMNTEAFF. CDR3 coding DNA: TGCAGTGCAATCGGGGAAATGAACACTGAAGCTTTCTTT. J is TRBJ1-1 and V is TRBV20-1; D remains unclear. Trimming cost V 6 bases and J 0 bases, with 11 bases left between them. Germline V lookup: CDR1 DFQATT, CDR2 SNEGSKA (reference sequence). The CDR3 consists of 13 residues.

This clonotype was picked up one time. An end of the junction differs from the germline gene, which may be a read error. The gene calls are TRBV29-1 and TRBJ2-6; the D call may be TRBD1 or TRBD2 (5 bases each). This CDR3 spans 10 amino acids. Germline V lookup: CDR1 SQVTM, CDR2 ANQGSEA. CDR3 region: CSGGDNVLTF. In DNA form, the CDR3 reads TGCAGCGGAGGGGACAACGTCCTGACTTTC. Full variable domain (outside the CDR3, taken from reference TRBV29-1 and TRBJ2-6): SAVISQKPSRDICQRGTSLTIQCQVDSQVTMMFWYRQQPGQSLTLIATANQGSEATYESGFVIDKFPISRPNLTFSTLTVSNMSPEDSSIYLCSGGDNVLTFGAGSRLTVL.